Each of the 14 T cell receptor beta chains below was sequenced from the same sample in a study of early T cells in non-severe SARS-CoV-2 infection. TCRdb passed the 5' RACE reads through MiXCR, listing each CDR3 protein once. The sample contains some 110,000 distinct CDR3 sequences, more than 13% of which appear only once. Input material: whole blood. The receptor set was obtained from an adult who was a healthcare worker with PCR-confirmed SARS-CoV-2 infection or an uninfected control (not recorded which).

J is TRBJ2-7 and V is TRBV4-1; TRBD1 matches at 10 bases. V shed 5 bases, J shed 7 bases, and the junction held 11 bases outside the gene matches. The germline CDR1 and CDR2 sequences are MGHRA and YSYEKL. This CDR3 has 15 amino acids. Written as DNA, the CDR3 is TGCGCCAGCAGCACCCCGGGACAGGGGCGCGGGGAGCAGTACTTC. Amino acid sequence: CASSTPGQGRGEQYF.

The V and J genes are TRBV5-5 and TRBJ2-1, with D maybe TRBD1 (6 bases). The CDR3 sequence is 16 residues long. The germline gives CDR1 SGHKS, CDR2 YYEKEE (reference sequence). The V end lost 0 bases, the J end lost 6 bases, and 16 bases lay between the germline ends. The CDR3 protein is CASSLEGPQGSNEQFF. The CDR3 coding sequence is TGTGCCAGCAGCTTGGAAGGTCCGCAGGGGTCCAATGAGCAGTTCTTC.

This chain uses TRBV9 with TRBJ2-1; a possible D gene is TRBD2 (7 bases). CDR3 size: 16 residues. V lost 0 bases and J lost 8, with 18 bases in between. The germline gives CDR1 SGDLS, CDR2 YYNGEE. CDR3 sequence: CASSVAEGGIWDEQFF. In nucleotides, the CDR3 is TGTGCCAGCAGCGTAGCTGAGGGGGGGATCTGGGATGAGCAGTTCTTC.

This chain joins TRBV7-2 and TRBJ2-5; D gene unclear. V lost 5 bases and J lost 2, with 12 bases in between. The length of the CDR3 is 14 residues. CDR1 and CDR2 from the germline V gene are SGHTA and FQGNSA. CDR3 protein: CASSPLGLQETQYF. CDR3 in DNA: TGTGCCAGCAGCCCCCTCGGCTTACAAGAGACCCAGTACTTC.

In this sample, this clonotype turned up once. Its ends do not fully match the called genes, so a read error is possible. CDR3 residues: CASSPQGNYGFTF. DNA of the CDR3: TGCGCCAGCAGCCCCCAAGGGAACTATGGCTTCACCTTC. The chain couples TRBV4-1 to TRBJ1-2; D unresolved. Germline loops: CDR1 MGHRA, CDR2 YSYEKL. The CDR3 sequence is 13 residues long.

The chain links TRBV12-3 or TRBV12-4 to TRBJ1-5; D not certain. Trimming cost V 6 bases and J 7 bases, with 10 bases left between them. This CDR3 has 12 residues. The CDR3 bases are TGTGCCAGCAGCTCTCCCTTGCAGCCCCAGCATTTT. It translates to CASSSPLQPQHF.

In its sample, this clonotype was seen many times. This rearrangement joins TRBV9 to TRBJ1-1, with D perhaps matching TRBD1 (5 bases). The CDR3 loop spans 15 amino acids. V was clipped by 0 bases and J by 5 bases, with 14 bases between them. CDR1 and CDR2 (germline): SGDLS, YYNGEE. As DNA, the CDR3 is TGTGCCAGCAGCGTAGACGCAGGGTTAAGAACTGAAGCTTTCTTT. Translating it yields CASSVDAGLRTEAFF.

This clonotype was detected only a few times. The rearrangement uses TRBV30 and TRBJ1-4; D is uncertain. Germline V gives CDR1 GTSNPN, CDR2 SVGIG (reference sequence). V shed 5 bases and J shed 10 bases, with 17 bases lying between them. The CDR3 has 13 residues. The CDR3 DNA sequence: TGTGCCTGGGGAGGACCCCCATTAGGAAAACTGTTTTTT. Translated: CAWGGPPLGKLFF.

The CDR3 loop is CASGLLTSGELFF. The CDR3 DNA follows: TGTGCTAGTGGTTTGCTAACGTCCGGGGAGCTGTTTTTT. The chain combines TRBV12-5 with TRBJ2-2; D unclear. Per germline, CDR1 LGHNT and CDR2 FRNRAP. CDR3 size: 13 residues. V was shortened by 2 bases and J by 6 bases, with 7 bases between the two germline ends.

This clonotype was counted between two and nine times. Here the CDR3 reads CSGLTSGGVSYNEQFF. CDR3 bases: TGCAGCGGTCTGACTAGCGGGGGAGTATCCTACAATGAGCAGTTCTTC. The gene calls are TRBV29-1 and TRBJ2-1; 12 bases are shared with TRBD2. J gave up 1 base and V 7 bases, and 8 bases lay outside the gene matches. Per germline, CDR1 SQVTM and CDR2 ANQGSEA. This CDR3 region has 16 residues.

The chain has TRBV6-5 and TRBJ2-5; 9 positions match TRBD1. The CDR3 extends over 16 amino acids. The V gene's germline CDR1 is MNHEY and CDR2 SVGAGI. The J segment lost 5 bases and the V segment lost 5 bases, leaving 12 bases of the junction unmatched. Written as DNA, the CDR3 is TGTGCCAGCAGTCGCGGACAGGGGAGCCCTGGTGAGACCCAGTACTTC. Protein sequence: CASSRGQGSPGETQYF.

This clonotype came up many times. The CDR3 bases are TGCAGTGCTAGAGTCCAAGAGACCCAGTACTTC. Its protein product is CSARVQETQYF. This chain joins TRBV20-1 and TRBJ2-5; the D is unclear. Germline loops: CDR1 DFQATT, CDR2 SNEGSKA (reference sequence). CDR3 length equals 11 residues. V was shortened by 1 base and J by 1 base, with 1 base between the two germline ends.

This clonotype was seen ten or more times. This chain connects TRBV12-3 or TRBV12-4 to TRBJ1-2, with 10 bases identical to TRBD1. Trimming cost V 6 bases and J 13 bases; bases outside gene matches: 11. This CDR3 has 13 residues. CDR3 nucleotides: TGTGCCAGCAGCTTAACCAGACAGGGGGCGCCCACCTTC. The encoded protein is CASSLTRQGAPTF.

The chain is built from TRBV12-3 or TRBV12-4 and TRBJ1-1; D is possibly TRBD1 (5 bases). Trimming left V 6 bases short and J 4 bases short, with 18 bases between. This CDR3 comprises 15 residues. The CDR3 protein is CASRPGGVEGTEAFF. DNA for the CDR3: TGTGCCAGCAGGCCCGGGGGGGTGGAAGGCACTGAAGCTTTCTTT.